One T cell receptor (beta chain) is described in this entry. This entry comes from a study of blood T cell repertoires in COVID-19. As for the study in general: Some COVID-19 samples were acute and others convalescent; all came from the United States, Italy and Spain.

Patients of the Seattle cohort, enrolled during active infection, were followed longitudinally. Trimming removed 4 bases from V and 0 bases from J; junction bases left unmatched: 3. Germline V gene lookup returns CDR1 SGHAT and CDR2 FQNNGV. This CDR3 is 15 amino acids long. The method was immunoSEQ multiplex PCR; TCRdb's version includes in-frame clones alone and lacks a portion of them. The profile shows some 350,000 clones, over 70% of them singletons. The chain carries TRBV11-2 and TRBJ2-7; 10 positions agree with TRBD1. Material for sequencing was peripheral blood. The TCR comes from a woman aged 45-59 years with COVID-19, enrolled during active disease. The CDR3 DNA is TGTGCCAGCAGCTATGGGACAGGGGACTCCTACGAGCAGTACTTC. It specifies CASSYGTGDSYEQYF.